Presented here are 13 T cell receptor beta chains from one specimen sequenced in a study of human T cells and chemical hapten exposure. The time point: patch test 1, 2 weeks after DPC sensitization. Indicated treatment: therapeutic diphenylcyclopropenone sensitization with weekly scalp DPC. One entry per CDR3 protein results from TCRdb running MiXCR on the RACE reads. Altogether about 340,000 distinct CDR3 sequences are present, around 7% being singletons, with the ten largest covering about 8%. The material sequenced was whole blood, taken in connection with sensitization to the hapten diphenylcyclopropenone (DPC). The receptors were sampled from a young woman with alopecia areata. Some clones in this sample may be carry-over from other donors' samples.

In this sample, this clonotype turned up a few times. V gene TRBV24-1 combines with J gene TRBJ1-1; unclear D gene. Trimming removed 4 bases from V and 1 base from J, with 6 bases in between. The germline V gene encodes CDR1 KGHDR and CDR2 SFDVKD. This CDR3 has 13 amino acids. The CDR3 DNA sequence: TGTGCCACCAGTGACGGGGAGAACACTGAAGCTTTCTTT. It codes for CATSDGENTEAFF.

This clonotype was observed at least ten times. The V and J genes are TRBV7-2 and TRBJ2-7, with TRBD1 as a possible D gene (6 bases). Germline-derived CDR1 and CDR2 are SGHTA and FQGNSA. CDR3 length: 16 residues. Trimming removed 1 base at V and 7 bases at J, with 20 bases between. CDR3 nucleotide sequence: TGTGCCAGCAGCTTAGGAACAGGGCCCGGAGTGGGGGAGCAGTACTTC. Translating it yields CASSLGTGPGVGEQYF.

As to this clonotype: At one boundary the junction diverges from the germline segment, which might be a read error. CDR3 nucleotides: TGTGCCACCAGAAACACTTACTTGAACCCCGGGGAGCTGTTTTTT. It specifies CATRNTYLNPGELFF. The chain is built from TRBV5-5 and TRBJ2-2; D is ambiguous. CDR1 and CDR2 from the germline V gene are SGHKS and YYEKEE (reference sequence). The CDR3 covers 15 residues.

This clonotype has at least ten counts. This chain connects TRBV4-3 to TRBJ2-1; D unresolved. V was clipped by 1 base and J by 5 bases, with 12 bases between them. The CDR3 totals 15 residues. Germline V gives CDR1 LGHNA, CDR2 YSLEER. The CDR3 region is CASSQGALPHNEQFF. The CDR3 DNA reads TGCGCCAGCAGCCAAGGGGCGCTGCCACACAATGAGCAGTTCTTC.

This clonotype has a count of ten or more. V and J are TRBV6-6 and TRBJ2-3; D remains ambiguous. The CDR3 extends over 16 amino acids. Germline CDR1 MNHNY, CDR2 SVGAGI (reference sequence). V lost 2 bases and J 0 bases, leaving 12 bases between the germline ends. CDR3 sequence: CASSYGVIDSTDTQYF. CDR3 DNA: TGTGCCAGCAGTTACGGGGTGATAGACAGCACAGATACGCAGTATTTT.

This chain links TRBV25-1 with TRBJ2-5; the match to TRBD2 covers 7 bases. V was pared by 3 bases and J by 4 bases, with 5 bases of the junction left unmatched. Germline-derived CDR1 and CDR2 are MGHDK and SYGVNS. The CDR3 is 14 amino acids. Written as DNA, the CDR3 is TGTGCCAGCAGTGATCCGGGGAGGGGAGAGACCCAGTACTTC. It is translated as CASSDPGRGETQYF. Based on the CDR3 plus reference TRBV25-1 and TRBJ2-5, the full variable domain is EADIYQTPRYLVIGTGKKITLECSQTMGHDKMYWYQQDPGMELHLIHYSYGVNSTEKGDLSSESTVSRIRTEHFPLTLESARPSHTSQYLCASSDPGRGETQYFGPGTRLLVL.

This clonotype was detected ten times or more. This chain connects TRBV28 to TRBJ2-2; the D is unclear. Germline lookup yields CDR1 MDHEN and CDR2 SYDVKM. The CDR3 contains 13 residues. With 5 bases removed from V and 9 bases from J, the gap between germline ends came to 13 bases. CDR3 bases: TGTGCCAGCAGTCTGAAAGGTGCCCGGGAGCTGTTTTTT. Amino acids: CASSLKGARELFF. The full variable domain, its missing parts supplied by reference TRBV28 and TRBJ2-2, is DVKVTQSSRYLVKRTGEKVFLECVQDMDHENMFWYRQDPGLGLRLIYFSYDVKMKEKGDIPEGYSVSREKKERFSLILESASTNQTSMYLCASSLKGARELFFGEGSRLTVL.

This chain connects TRBV29-1 to TRBJ2-1; 13 nucleotides line up with TRBD2. The CDR3 is made up of 15 amino acids. CDR1 SQVTM and CDR2 ANQGSEA come from the germline V gene. V shed 4 bases, J shed 8 bases, and the junction held 8 bases outside the gene matches. The CDR3 reads CSVVPTSGGEYEQFF. The DNA for the CDR3 is TGCAGCGTTGTACCTACTAGCGGGGGGGAGTATGAGCAGTTCTTC.

The chain combines TRBV7-9 with TRBJ1-6; the D is unclear. The germline gives CDR1 SEHNR, CDR2 FQNEAQ (reference sequence). The CDR3 is 14 amino acids. V lost 4 bases to trimming and J lost 10 bases, with 14 bases between them. CDR3 nucleotides: TGTGCCAGCAGCTCTTCCGGATACAGCTCACCCCTCCACTTT. This gives the protein CASSSSGYSSPLHF.

The chain couples TRBV14 to TRBJ2-1; D is ambiguous. Germline loops: CDR1 SGHDN, CDR2 FVKESK. Trimming removed 10 bases at V and 7 bases at J, with 8 bases between. The CDR3 extends over 10 amino acids. In nucleotides, the CDR3 is TGTGCCAAGGACGGTAATGAGCAGTTCTTC. It encodes CAKDGNEQFF.

This chain connects TRBV18 to TRBJ1-6; no definite D call. Germline V gives CDR1 KGHSH, CDR2 LQKENI. The ends were cut back, 7 bases at V and 10 bases at J, with 14 bases in the middle. The CDR3 is 13 residues long. The CDR3 DNA reads TGTGCCAGCTTCCCGACGGCGGAGTCACCCCTCCACTTT. Encoded protein: CASFPTAESPLHF.

This clonotype appeared many times. V gene TRBV13 combines with J gene TRBJ2-7, with 9 bases that match TRBD1. The CDR3 runs to 15 residues. V trimming: 5 bases; J trimming: 7 bases; junction bases outside the gene matches: 12. Germline CDR1 and CDR2: PRHDT and FYEKMQ (reference sequence). CDR3 coding DNA: TGTGCCAGCAGCGAGTCCGGGACAGGGATTAGGGAGCAGTACTTC. It specifies CASSESGTGIREQYF.

In its sample, this clonotype was seen many times. The chain carries TRBV12-3 or TRBV12-4 and TRBJ1-1; D gene ambiguous. V was shortened by 5 bases and J by 3 bases, with 7 bases between the two germline ends. There are 12 residues in the CDR3. The DNA for the CDR3 is TGTGCCAGCAGTCCTCCATACACTGAAGCTTTCTTT. It codes for CASSPPYTEAFF.